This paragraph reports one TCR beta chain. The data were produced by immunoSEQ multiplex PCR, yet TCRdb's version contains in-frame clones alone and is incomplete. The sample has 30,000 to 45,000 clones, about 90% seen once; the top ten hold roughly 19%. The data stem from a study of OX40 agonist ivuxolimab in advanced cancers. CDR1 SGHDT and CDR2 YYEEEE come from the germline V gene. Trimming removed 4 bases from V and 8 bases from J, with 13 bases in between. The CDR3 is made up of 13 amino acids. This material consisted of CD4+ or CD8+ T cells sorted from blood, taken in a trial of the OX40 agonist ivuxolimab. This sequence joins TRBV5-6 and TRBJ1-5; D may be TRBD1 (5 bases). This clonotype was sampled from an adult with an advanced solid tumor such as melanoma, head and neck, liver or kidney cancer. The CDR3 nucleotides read TGTGCCAGCAGCCCTGGGGGGGTAGAGCCCCAGCATTTT. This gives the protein CASSPGGVEPQHF. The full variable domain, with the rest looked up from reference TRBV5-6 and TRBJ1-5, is DAGVTQSPTHLIKTRGQQVTLRCSPKSGHDTVSWYQQALGQGPQFIFQYYEEEERQRGNFPDRFSGHQFPNYSSELNVNALLLGDSALYLCASSPGGVEPQHFGDGTRLSIL.